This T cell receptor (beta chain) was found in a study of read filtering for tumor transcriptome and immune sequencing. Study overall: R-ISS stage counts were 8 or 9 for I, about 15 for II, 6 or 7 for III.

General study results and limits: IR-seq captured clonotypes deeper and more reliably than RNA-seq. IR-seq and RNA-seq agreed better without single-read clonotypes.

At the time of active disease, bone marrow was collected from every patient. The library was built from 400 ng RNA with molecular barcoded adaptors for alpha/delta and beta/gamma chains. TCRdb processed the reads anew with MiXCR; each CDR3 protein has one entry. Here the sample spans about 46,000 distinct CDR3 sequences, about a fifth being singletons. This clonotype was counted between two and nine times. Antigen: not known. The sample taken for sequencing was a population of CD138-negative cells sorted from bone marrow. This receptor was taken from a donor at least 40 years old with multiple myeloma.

The CDR3: CASKKNPTSGGTGELFF. The CDR3 nucleotides are TGTGCCAGCAAGAAAAACCCCACATCAGGAGGCACCGGGGAGCTGTTTTTT. This chain connects TRBV2 to TRBJ2-2; a weak D match, TRBD2 (5 bases). This CDR3 spans 17 amino acids. V lost 7 bases to trimming and J lost 4 bases, with 22 bases between them. Germline CDR1 and CDR2: SNHLY and FYNNEI.